This T cell receptor (beta chain) was retrieved from a study of healthy donors' naive CD4 and CD8 T cells. Study-wide results and limits: Homeostatic proliferation of naive T cells was not examined as a bias source.

A remark on this clonotype: Antigen unknown.

Each TCR library used around 0.5 ug of total RNA and a linear amplification protocol. TCRdb itself ran the reads through MiXCR, one entry per CDR3 protein. This repertoire shows roughly 200,000 distinct CDR3 sequences, around 74% found once; its top ten account for 2.3%. Naive T cells were sorted: CD4+CD8-CD45RO-CD45RA+ for CD4+, CD8+CD4-CD45RA+CD27bright for CD8+. CDR1 and CDR2 from the germline V gene are MNHEY and SMNVEV (reference sequence). The CDR3 length is 13 residues. V gave up 5 bases and J gave up 4 bases, with 9 bases separating them. The chain carries TRBV27 and TRBJ1-5; D is unresolved. The sequenced material came from naive CD4+ and CD8+ T cells sorted from blood, pooled from several donors. This receptor was taken from a pool of human donors in good health; the sample pools cells from several healthy donors. The CDR3 is CASSNSPNQPQHF. For the CDR3, the DNA is TGTGCCAGCAGTAACAGCCCAAATCAGCCCCAGCATTTT.